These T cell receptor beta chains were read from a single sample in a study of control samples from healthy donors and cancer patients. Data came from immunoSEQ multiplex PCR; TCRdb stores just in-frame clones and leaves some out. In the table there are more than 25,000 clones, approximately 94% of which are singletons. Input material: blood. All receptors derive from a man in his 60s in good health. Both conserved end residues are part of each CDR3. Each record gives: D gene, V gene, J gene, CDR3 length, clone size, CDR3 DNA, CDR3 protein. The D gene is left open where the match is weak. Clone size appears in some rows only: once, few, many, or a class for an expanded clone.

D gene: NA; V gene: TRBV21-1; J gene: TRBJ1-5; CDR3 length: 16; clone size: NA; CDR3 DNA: TGTGCCAGCAGCAGGTACAGGGGGCTCGACAATCAGCCCCAGCATTTT; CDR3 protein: CASSRYRGLDNQPQHF
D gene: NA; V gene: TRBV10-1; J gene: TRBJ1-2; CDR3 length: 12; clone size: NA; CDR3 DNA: TGCGCCAGCACCCCAGACAACTATGGCTACACCTTC; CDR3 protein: CASTPDNYGYTF
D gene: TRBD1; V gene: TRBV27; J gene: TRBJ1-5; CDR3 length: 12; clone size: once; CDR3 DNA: TGTGCCACCCGGACAGGGAATCAGCCCCAGCATTTT; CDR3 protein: CATRTGNQPQHF
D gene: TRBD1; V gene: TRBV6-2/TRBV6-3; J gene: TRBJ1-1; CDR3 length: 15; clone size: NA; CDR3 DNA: TGTGCCAGCAGTCAACGACAGGGGATGAACACTGAAGCTTTCTTT; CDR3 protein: CASSQRQGMNTEAFF
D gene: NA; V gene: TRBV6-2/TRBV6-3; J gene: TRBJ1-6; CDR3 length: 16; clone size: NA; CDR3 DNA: TGTGCCAGCAGTTCAATGGATTCCCCGGGTAATTCACCCCTCCACTTT; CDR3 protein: CASSSMDSPGNSPLHF
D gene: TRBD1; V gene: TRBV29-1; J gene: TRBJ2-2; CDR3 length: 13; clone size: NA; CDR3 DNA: TGCAGCGTCCGGACAGGAGGCTATGGGGAGCTGTTTTTT; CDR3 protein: CSVRTGGYGELFF
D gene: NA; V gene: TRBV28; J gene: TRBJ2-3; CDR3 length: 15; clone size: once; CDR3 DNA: TGTGCCAGCAGTTTTAAGGGAGGAGCCACAGATACGCAGTATTTT; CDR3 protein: CASSFKGGATDTQYF
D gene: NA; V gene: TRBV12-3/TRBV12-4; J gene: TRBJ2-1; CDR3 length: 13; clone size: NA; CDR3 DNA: TGTGCCAGCAGGACGGGCGGGTACAATGAGCAGTTCTTC; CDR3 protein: CASRTGGYNEQFF
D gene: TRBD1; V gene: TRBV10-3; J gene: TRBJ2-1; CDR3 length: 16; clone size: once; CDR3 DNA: TGTGCCATCAGTTTACTCGGGACAGGGCTAGGGGGTGAGCAGTTCTTC; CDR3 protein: CAISLLGTGLGGEQFF
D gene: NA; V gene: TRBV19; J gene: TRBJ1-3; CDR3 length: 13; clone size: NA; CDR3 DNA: TGTGCCAGTAGTCAACAGGCTGGAAACACCATATATTTT; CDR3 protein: CASSQQAGNTIYF
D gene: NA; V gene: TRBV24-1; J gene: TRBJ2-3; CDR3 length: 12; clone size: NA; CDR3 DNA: TGTGCCACCAGTGAGTACACAGATACGCAGTATTTT; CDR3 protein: CATSEYTDTQYF
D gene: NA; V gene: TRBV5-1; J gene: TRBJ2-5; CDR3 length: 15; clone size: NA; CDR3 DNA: TGCGCCAGCAGCTTGTACCGGGACGAGAAAGAGACCCAGTACTTC; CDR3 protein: CASSLYRDEKETQYF
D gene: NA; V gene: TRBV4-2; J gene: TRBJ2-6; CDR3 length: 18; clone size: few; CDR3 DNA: TGTGCCAGCAGCGGGATATCAAAGGTTACAAGTCGGGCCAACGTCCTGACTTTC; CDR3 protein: CASSGISKVTSRANVLTF
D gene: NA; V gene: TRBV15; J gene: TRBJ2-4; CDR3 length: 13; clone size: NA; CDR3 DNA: TGTGCCACCAGCGGACTAGCCAAAAACATTCAGTACTTC; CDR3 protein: CATSGLAKNIQYF
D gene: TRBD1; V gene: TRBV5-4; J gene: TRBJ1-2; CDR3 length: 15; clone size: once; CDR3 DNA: TGTGCCAGCAGGGATGAGGGCACAGGGGACTATGGCTACACCTTC; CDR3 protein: CASRDEGTGDYGYTF
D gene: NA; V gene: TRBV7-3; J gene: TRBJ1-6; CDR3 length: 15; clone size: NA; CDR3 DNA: TGTGCCAGCAGCTTACTAGGTAGAGGGGATTCACCCCTCCACTTT; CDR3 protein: CASSLLGRGDSPLHF
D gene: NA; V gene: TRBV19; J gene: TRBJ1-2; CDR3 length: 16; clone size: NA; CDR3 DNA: TGTGCCAGTAGTATAGATGGCCGCCGGACAGTCTTAATCTACACCTTC; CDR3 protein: CASSIDGRRTVLIYTF
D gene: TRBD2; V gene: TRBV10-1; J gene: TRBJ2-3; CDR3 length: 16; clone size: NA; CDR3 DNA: TGCGCCAGCAGTGAGTCCGGACTAGCGGGGGCAGATACGCAGTATTTT; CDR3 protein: CASSESGLAGADTQYF
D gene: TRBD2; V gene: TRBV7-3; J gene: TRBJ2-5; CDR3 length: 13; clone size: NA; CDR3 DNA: TGTGCCAGCAGCCTAGGGACTAGCGAGACCCAGTACTTC; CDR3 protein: CASSLGTSETQYF
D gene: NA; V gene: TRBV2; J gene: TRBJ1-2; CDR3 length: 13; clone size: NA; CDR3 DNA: TGTGCCAGCAGTACGCTTCCGGAGGGGGAGGGCACCTTC; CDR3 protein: CASSTLPEGEGTF
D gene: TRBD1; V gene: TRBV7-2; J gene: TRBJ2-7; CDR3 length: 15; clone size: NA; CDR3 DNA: TGTGCCAGCAGCCCACAGACAGGGGAGCCCTACGAGCAGTACTTC; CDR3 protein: CASSPQTGEPYEQYF
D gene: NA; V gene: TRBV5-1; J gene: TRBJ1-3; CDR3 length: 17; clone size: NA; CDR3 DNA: TGCGCCAGCAGCTCCACTGGGACTTTTAGCTCTGGAAACACCATATATTTT; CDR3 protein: CASSSTGTFSSGNTIYF
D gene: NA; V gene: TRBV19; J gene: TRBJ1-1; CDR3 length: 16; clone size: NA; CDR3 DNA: TGTGCCAGTAATCAACAGGGTTCCGCGGGTGGTACTGAAGCTTTCTTT; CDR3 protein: CASNQQGSAGGTEAFF
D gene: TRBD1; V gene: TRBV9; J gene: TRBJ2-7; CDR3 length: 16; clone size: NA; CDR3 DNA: TGTGCCAGCAGCGCGGGCGACAGGGCGGGCTCCTACGAGCAGTACTTC; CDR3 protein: CASSAGDRAGSYEQYF
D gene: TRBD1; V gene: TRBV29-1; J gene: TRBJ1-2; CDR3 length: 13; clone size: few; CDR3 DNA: TGCAGCGTTGAACGGGACAGGTCTTATGGCTACACCTTC; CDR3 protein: CSVERDRSYGYTF
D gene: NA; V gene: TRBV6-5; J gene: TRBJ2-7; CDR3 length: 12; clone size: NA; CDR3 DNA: TGTGCCAGCAGTTACTCGAAGGGAGAGCAGTACTTC; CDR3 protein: CASSYSKGEQYF
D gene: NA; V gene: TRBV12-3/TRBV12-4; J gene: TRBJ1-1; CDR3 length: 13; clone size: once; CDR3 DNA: TGTGCCAGCCTCATGGGGGGGGGTACTGAAGCTTTCTTT; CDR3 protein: CASLMGGGTEAFF
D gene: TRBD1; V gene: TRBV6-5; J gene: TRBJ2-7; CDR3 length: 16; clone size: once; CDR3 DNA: TGTGCCAGCAGTTCCTTCCCCGGGACAGGCTCCTACGAGCAGTACTTC; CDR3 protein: CASSSFPGTGSYEQYF
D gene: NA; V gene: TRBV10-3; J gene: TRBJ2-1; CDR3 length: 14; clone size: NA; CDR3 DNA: TGTGCCATCAGTGAAGCGTACTCCTACAATGAGCAGTTCTTC; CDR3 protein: CAISEAYSYNEQFF
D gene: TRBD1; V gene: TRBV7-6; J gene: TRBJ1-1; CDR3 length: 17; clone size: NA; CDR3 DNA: TGTGCCAGCAGCTCGGGGACAGGCAGTAGTGCGCACACTGAAGCTTTCTTT; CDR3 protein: CASSSGTGSSAHTEAFF
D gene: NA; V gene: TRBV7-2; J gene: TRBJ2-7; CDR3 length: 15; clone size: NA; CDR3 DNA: TGTGCCAGCAGCATCGACGGTAACCTCGCCTACGAGCAGTACTTC; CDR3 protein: CASSIDGNLAYEQYF
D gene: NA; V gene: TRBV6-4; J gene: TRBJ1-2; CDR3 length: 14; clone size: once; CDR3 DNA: TGTGCCAGCAGTGACTCGAAGTGGGGGGGTGGCTACACCTTC; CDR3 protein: CASSDSKWGGGYTF
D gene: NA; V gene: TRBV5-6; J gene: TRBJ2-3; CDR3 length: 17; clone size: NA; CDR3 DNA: TGTGCCAGCAGCCTCTTGGGGGCGGGGGCACACACAGATACGCAGTATTTT; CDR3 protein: CASSLLGAGAHTDTQYF
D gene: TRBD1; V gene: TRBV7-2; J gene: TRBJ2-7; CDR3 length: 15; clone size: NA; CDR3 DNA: TGTGCCAGCAGCTTTTCCGACAGGGGCTCCTACGAGCAGTACTTC; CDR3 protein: CASSFSDRGSYEQYF
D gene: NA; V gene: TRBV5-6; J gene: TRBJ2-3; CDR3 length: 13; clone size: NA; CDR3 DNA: TGTGCCAGCAGCCTCGGGGGTGAGGATACGCAGTATTTT; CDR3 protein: CASSLGGEDTQYF
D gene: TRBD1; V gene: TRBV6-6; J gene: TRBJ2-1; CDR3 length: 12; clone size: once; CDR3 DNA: TGTGCCAGCAGTCTCGACAGGGGACGCTCGTTCTTC; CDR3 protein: CASSLDRGRSFF
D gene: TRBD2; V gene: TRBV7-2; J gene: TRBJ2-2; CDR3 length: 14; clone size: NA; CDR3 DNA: TGTGCCAGCAGGGGGGGGATGAACACCGGGGAGCTGTTTTTT; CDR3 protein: CASRGGMNTGELFF
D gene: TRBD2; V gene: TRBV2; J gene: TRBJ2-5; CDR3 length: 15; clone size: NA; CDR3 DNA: TGTGCCAGCAGTGGGCTAGCGGGGGGACGGGAGACCCAGTACTTC; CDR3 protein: CASSGLAGGRETQYF
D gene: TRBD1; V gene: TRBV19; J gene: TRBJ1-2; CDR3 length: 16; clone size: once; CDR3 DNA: TGTGCCAGTACTGCGGGTGGGGGACAGGGTAACTATGGCTACACCTTC; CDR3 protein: CASTAGGGQGNYGYTF
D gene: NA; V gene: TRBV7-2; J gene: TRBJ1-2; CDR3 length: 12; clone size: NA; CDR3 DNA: TGTGCCAGCAGCCTGGGGATCTATGGCTACACCTTC; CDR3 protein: CASSLGIYGYTF
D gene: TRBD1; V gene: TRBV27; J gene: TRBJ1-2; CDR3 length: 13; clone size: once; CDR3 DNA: TGTGCCAGCAGCCAATGGACAGGGAATGGCTACACCTTC; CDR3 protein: CASSQWTGNGYTF
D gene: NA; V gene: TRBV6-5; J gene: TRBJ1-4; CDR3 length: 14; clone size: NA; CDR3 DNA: TGTGCCAGCAAACCACAGGGCAAAGGAGAAAAACTGTTTTTT; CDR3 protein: CASKPQGKGEKLFF
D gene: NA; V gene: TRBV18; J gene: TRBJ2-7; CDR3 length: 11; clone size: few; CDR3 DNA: TGTGCCAGCTCAGCCTCCTACGAGCAGTACTTC; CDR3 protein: CASSASYEQYF
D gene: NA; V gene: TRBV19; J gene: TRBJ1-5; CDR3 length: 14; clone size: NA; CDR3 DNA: TGTGCCAGTACCGACCGGGTTGGGAATCAGCCCCAGCATTTT; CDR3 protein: CASTDRVGNQPQHF
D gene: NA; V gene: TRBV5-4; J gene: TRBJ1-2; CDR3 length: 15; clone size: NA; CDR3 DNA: TGTGCCAGCAGCTTTCCGGGCCCTCGAGACTATGGCTACACCTTC; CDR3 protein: CASSFPGPRDYGYTF
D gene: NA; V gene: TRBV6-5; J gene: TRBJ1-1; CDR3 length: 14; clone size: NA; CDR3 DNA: TGTGCCAGCAGTCCAACGACACCGAACACTGAAGCTTTCTTT; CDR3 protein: CASSPTTPNTEAFF
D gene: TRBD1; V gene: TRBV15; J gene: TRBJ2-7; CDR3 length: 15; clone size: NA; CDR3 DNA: TGTGCCACCAGCAGAGATATGGGACAGGGTTACGAGCAGTACTTC; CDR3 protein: CATSRDMGQGYEQYF
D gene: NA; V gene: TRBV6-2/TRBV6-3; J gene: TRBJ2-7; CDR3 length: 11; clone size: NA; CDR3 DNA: TGTGCCAGCAGCCACAGTTACGAGCAGTACTTC; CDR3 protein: CASSHSYEQYF
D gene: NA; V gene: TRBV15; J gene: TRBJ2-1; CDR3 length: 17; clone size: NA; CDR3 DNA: TGTGCCACCAGCAGGTCCGGGGACCGTTTTTTCGGCAATGAGCAGTTCTTC; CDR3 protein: CATSRSGDRFFGNEQFF
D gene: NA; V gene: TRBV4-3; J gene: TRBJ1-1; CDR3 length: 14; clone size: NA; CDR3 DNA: TGCGCCAGCAGCCAAGTAGTGTGGAGTCCTGAAGCTTTCTTT; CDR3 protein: CASSQVVWSPEAFF
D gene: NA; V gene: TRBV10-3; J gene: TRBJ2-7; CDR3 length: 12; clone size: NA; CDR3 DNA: TGTGCCATCAGGGAGGGACGGTACGAGCAGTACTTC; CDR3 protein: CAIREGRYEQYF
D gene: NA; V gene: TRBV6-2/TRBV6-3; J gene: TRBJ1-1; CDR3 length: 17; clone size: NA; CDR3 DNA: TGTGCCAGCAGTTTCCCTGTATGGGGGAGAACGAACACTGAAGCTTTCTTT; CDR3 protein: CASSFPVWGRTNTEAFF
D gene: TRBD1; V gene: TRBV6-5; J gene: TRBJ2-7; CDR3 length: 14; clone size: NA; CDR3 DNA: TGTGCCAGCAGCCTAAACAGGGGTGGCTACGAGCAGTACTTC; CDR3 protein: CASSLNRGGYEQYF